A single sample is the source of the 23 T cell receptor beta chains below, sequenced in a study of cytomegalovirus exposure and HLA in healthy donors (dated by TCRdb to about 2017). Receptor amplification or capture employed the immunoSEQ multiplex PCR assay. For the multiplex PCR, a mixture combining 60 forward primers for TCR Vbeta segments and 13 reverse primers for TCR Jbeta segments was used. TCRdb limited this immuneACCESS table to in-frame rearrangements with V and J called. A share of clones is missing; checked studies link under half to unresolved V genes, and the rest is unexplained. The sample table shows 65,000 to 90,000 clones, and around four fifths are seen once. The ten largest clones capture around 8.9% of the sample. Material for sequencing was PBMCs. The receptors here all came from a woman in her forties in good health and CMV-seropositive.

The V and J genes are TRBV18 and TRBJ2-1; tentative D call: TRBD2 (7 bases). The germline V gene encodes CDR1 KGHSH and CDR2 LQKENI. V lost 3 bases, J lost 8 bases, and 14 bases lay in between. The CDR3 spans 14 residues. CDR3 loop: CASSPAGASYEQFF. DNA of the CDR3: TGTGCCAGCTCACCGGCGGGGGCCAGTTATGAGCAGTTCTTC.

The CDR3 bases are TGCGCCAGCAGCTTGGGACGGGGGGGCCCAGAGACCCAGTACTTC. This codes for CASSLGRGGPETQYF. The chain uses TRBV5-1 and TRBJ2-5; 8 bases agree with TRBD2. Germline loops: CDR1 SGHRS, CDR2 YFSETQ. V lost 0 bases and J lost 4; bases outside the gene matches: 5. The CDR3 is made up of 15 amino acids.

This clone was recorded a few times. The rearrangement links TRBV7-2 to TRBJ1-1; D is undetermined. V was clipped by 3 bases and J by 4 bases, with 15 bases between them. Germline CDR1 and CDR2: SGHTA and FQGNSA. The CDR3 sequence is 15 residues long. CDR3 sequence reads: CASSFDQVGFTEAFF. In DNA, the CDR3 is TGTGCCAGCAGCTTCGACCAGGTTGGGTTCACTGAAGCTTTCTTT.

This rearrangement joins TRBV7-7 to TRBJ2-2; 7 bases are shared with TRBD2. Germline lookup yields CDR1 SSHAT and CDR2 FNYEAQ (reference sequence). Trimming removed 7 bases from V and 0 bases from J; junction bases left unmatched: 2. CDR3 length: 14 amino acids. CDR3 in DNA: TGTGCCAGCACGGGGGGACCGAACACCGGGGAGCTGTTTTTT. Translation gives CASTGGPNTGELFF.

The chain has TRBV7-2 and TRBJ2-3; no definite D call. Germline V lookup: CDR1 SGHTA, CDR2 FQGNSA. Trimming took 10 bases from V and 6 from J, leaving 14 bases between them. This CDR3 is built from 12 residues. The CDR3 loop is CAIRVLPDTQYF. The CDR3 nucleotides are TGTGCCATCCGGGTCCTCCCGGATACGCAGTATTTT.

The chain has TRBV9 and TRBJ1-6, with a possible D match to TRBD1 (5 bases). The CDR3 is 14 amino acids. Germline CDR1 SGDLS, CDR2 YYNGEE. Deletions cut 2 bases from V and 7 bases from J, with 10 bases between. CDR3: CASSVGTGNSPLHF. CDR3 sequence (DNA): TGTGCCAGCAGCGTCGGAACAGGAAATTCACCCCTCCACTTT.

The rearrangement links TRBV30 to TRBJ2-5, with 10 bases fitting TRBD2. Germline CDR1 GTSNPN, CDR2 SVGIG (reference sequence). CDR3 length: 16 amino acids. V shed 0 bases and J 5 bases; nucleotides not matched to a gene: 9. The CDR3 loop reads CAWSVGLAGDVETQYF. In nucleotides, the CDR3 is TGTGCCTGGAGTGTAGGGCTAGCGGGGGATGTCGAGACCCAGTACTTC.

The gene calls are TRBV28 and TRBJ1-6, with D possibly being TRBD1 (6 bases). V dropped 7 bases and J dropped 6 bases, with 25 bases sitting between them. The CDR3 has 18 amino acids. Germline CDR1 reads MDHEN; CDR2 reads SYDVKM. This CDR3 reads CASNTDRGGRAGNSPLHF. The CDR3 nucleotides read TGTGCCAGCAACACTGATAGGGGGGGAAGGGCGGGTAATTCACCCCTCCACTTT.

The CDR3 spells CASSEYSGREGSPLHF. As DNA, the CDR3 is TGTGCCAGCAGTGAATATAGCGGCAGGGAAGGATCACCCCTCCACTTT. The chain uses TRBV25-1 and TRBJ1-6, with a tentative D call TRBD1 (5 bases). V lost 0 bases and J lost 10, with 16 bases in between. The germline gives CDR1 MGHDK, CDR2 SYGVNS. The CDR3 has 16 amino acids.

V and J are TRBV7-3 and TRBJ2-4; the match to TRBD2 covers 9 bases. With V trimmed by 2 bases and J by 4 bases, 0 bases remained unmatched. The germline CDR1 and CDR2 sequences are SGHTA and FQGTGA. The CDR3 sequence is 14 residues long. The CDR3 nucleotides read TGTGCCAGCAGCTTAGCGGGGGGGAAAAACATTCAGTACTTC. This gives the protein CASSLAGGKNIQYF.

This CDR3 reads CASSASGGAVDEQFF. CDR3 DNA: TGTGCCAGCAGCGCTAGCGGGGGGGCAGTCGATGAGCAGTTCTTC. The chain joins TRBV7-2 to TRBJ2-1; 12 positions agree with TRBD2. V lost 5 bases to trimming and J lost 8 bases; unmatched junction nucleotides: 7. The CDR3 runs 15 residues. Germline CDR1 and CDR2: SGHTA and FQGNSA.

This clone was detected a few times. V gene TRBV5-1 combines with J gene TRBJ2-7; TRBD1 is a possible D gene (5 bases). From germline, CDR1 is SGHRS and CDR2 YFSETQ. Trimming left V 4 bases short and J 1 base short, with 6 bases between. The CDR3 runs 12 residues. Here the CDR3 reads CASSRQSYEQYF. CDR3 DNA sequence: TGCGCCAGCAGCCGACAGTCCTACGAGCAGTACTTC.

The chain employs TRBV12-5 and TRBJ1-2, with 8 nucleotides matching TRBD1. The junction had 6 bases not matched to a gene; V was cut back by 1 base and J by 8 bases. The germline V gene encodes CDR1 LGHNT and CDR2 FRNRAP. This CDR3 spans 14 amino acids. CDR3 in DNA: TGTGCTAGTGGTTTGGAAAGGACAGGGTGCGGCTACACCTTC. Translating it yields CASGLERTGCGYTF.

The V and J genes are TRBV28 and TRBJ2-5; D gene ambiguous. The CDR3 spans 15 residues. Germline-derived CDR1 and CDR2 are MDHEN and SYDVKM. The V end was cut by 4 bases, the J end by 7 bases, with 19 bases between. CDR3 amino acids: CASSSRPPLQPTQYF. The CDR3 DNA follows: TGTGCCAGCAGTTCCCGACCCCCCCTACAGCCGACCCAGTACTTC.

This chain links TRBV19 with TRBJ1-5; unclear D gene. The ends were cut back, 0 bases at V and 8 bases at J, with 5 bases in the middle. The CDR3 loop spans 12 amino acids. Germline assignment: CDR1 LNHDA and CDR2 SQIVND (reference sequence). DNA for the CDR3: TGTGCCAGTAGTATAGAGCGGAAGCCCCAGCATTTT. This codes for CASSIERKPQHF. The entire variable domain, with the rest obtained from reference TRBV19 and TRBJ1-5, is as follows: DGGITQSPKYLFRKEGQNVTLSCEQNLNHDAMYWYRQDPGQGLRLIYYSQIVNDFQKGDIAEGYSVSREKKESFPLTVTSAQKNPTAFYLCASSIERKPQHFGDGTRLSIL.

The DNA for the CDR3 is TGTGCCAGCAGCGGGGCGCCGGACCGCTCCTATAATTCACCCCTCCACTTT. Protein product: CASSGAPDRSYNSPLHF. V and J are TRBV5-4 and TRBJ1-6, with D maybe TRBD1 (5 bases). CDR1 and CDR2 (germline): SGHNT, YYREEE (reference sequence). The V and J ends lost 4 bases and 0 bases respectively, with 14 bases between them. CDR3 length: 17 residues.

The CDR3 bases are TGTGCCAGCAAACAAATGTGGACAGGGGGCAATGAGCAGTTCTTC. Its protein is CASKQMWTGGNEQFF. The J gene is TRBJ2-1, the V gene TRBV6-1, with 10 bases identical to TRBD1. The CDR3 runs to 15 residues. The V and J ends lost 7 bases and 6 bases, in that order; junction bases with no gene match: 9. The germline V gene encodes CDR1 MNHNS and CDR2 SASEGT.

The J gene is TRBJ2-5, the V gene TRBV2; 8 nucleotides agree with TRBD1. Per the germline V gene, CDR1 is SNHLY and CDR2 is FYNNEI. J gave up 1 base and V 0 bases, and 7 bases lay outside the gene matches. The CDR3 is made up of 17 amino acids. Here the CDR3 DNA reads TGTGCCAGCAGTGAAGCTACAGGGGGTCTAGGCCAAGAGACCCAGTACTTC. Translated: CASSEATGGLGQETQYF.

Only a few counts were recorded for this clone. The conserved phenylalanine or tryptophan is not found at the CDR3 terminus, so this likely reflects a read error. The DNA is left out, because the CDR3 cannot be placed on it with certainty; the CDR3 is given as TCRdb lists it. The gene calls are TRBV28 and TRBJ1-4. The CDR3 is 13 residues long, counting both termini. Per the germline V gene, CDR1 is MDHEN and CDR2 is SYDVKM. CDR3 protein: CASSLSAEGNLQL.

The genes are TRBV7-9 and TRBJ2-3; TRBD2 matches 9 bases. CDR1 is SEHNR, CDR2 FQNEAQ, per germline (reference sequence). The CDR3 loop spans 15 amino acids. Trimming at V came to 5 bases and at J to 9 bases, leaving 12 bases not matched to a gene. The CDR3 bases are TGTGCCAGCAGCCCCCCCAGCGGGGGGCCCCTAACGCAGTATTTT. Translated, it gives CASSPPSGGPLTQYF.

The chain couples TRBV19 to TRBJ2-1; 12 bases align to TRBD2. The germline V gene encodes CDR1 LNHDA and CDR2 SQIVND (reference sequence). This CDR3 region has 15 residues. V lost 6 bases to trimming and J lost 4 bases; unmatched junction nucleotides: 4. The CDR3 bases are TGTGCCAGTAGCCGACTAGCGGGGGAATACAATGAGCAGTTCTTC. Translating gives CASSRLAGEYNEQFF. Drawing the rest from reference TRBV19 and TRBJ2-1, the complete variable domain is DGGITQSPKYLFRKEGQNVTLSCEQNLNHDAMYWYRQDPGQGLRLIYYSQIVNDFQKGDIAEGYSVSREKKESFPLTVTSAQKNPTAFYLCASSRLAGEYNEQFFGPGTRLTVL.

This chain links TRBV10-3 with TRBJ1-3, with 9 bases aligning to TRBD1. CDR3 length: 16 amino acids. The trim removed 1 base at V and 4 bases at J, leaving 5 bases unmatched. CDR1 ENHRY and CDR2 SYGVKD come from the germline V gene. The CDR3 is CAISELDRGHGNTIYF. As DNA, the CDR3 is TGTGCCATCAGTGAGTTGGACAGGGGACACGGAAACACCATATATTTT.

V usage is TRBV11-2 and J usage is TRBJ1-1; 8 positions match TRBD1. The CDR3 consists of 15 residues. Germline assignment: CDR1 SGHAT and CDR2 FQNNGV. The trim removed 0 bases at V and 4 bases at J, leaving 4 bases unmatched. The CDR3 here is CASSLEPGGLTEAFF. Here the CDR3 DNA reads TGTGCCAGCAGCTTAGAACCAGGGGGCCTCACTGAAGCTTTCTTT.